In its sample, the clone carrying this T cell receptor (beta chain) was seen once. TCRdb's copy holds only in-frame clones and misses some; the assay was immunoSEQ multiplex PCR. The profile shows about 120,000 clones, about 96% of them singletons. These data belong to a study of cytomegalovirus exposure and HLA in healthy donors. The CDR3 loop spans 13 amino acids. V was cut by 5 bases and J by 2 bases, with 9 bases left in between. Germline CDR1 SGHNT, CDR2 YENEEA. Sequencing was carried out using PBMCs. The TCR originated in a man younger than 35 in good health and CMV-seronegative. This chain joins TRBV11-3 and TRBJ1-1; D not resolved. CDR3 residues: CASSTHRNTEAFF. The CDR3 DNA is TGTGCCAGCAGCACACATCGCAACACTGAAGCTTTCTTT. The full variable domain, rest sourced from reference TRBV11-3 and TRBJ1-1, is EAGVVQSPRYKIIEKKQPVAFWCNPISGHNTLYWYLQNLGQGPELLIRYENEEAVDDSQLPKDRFSAERLKGVDSTLKIQPAELGDSAVYLCASSTHRNTEAFFGQGTRLTVV.